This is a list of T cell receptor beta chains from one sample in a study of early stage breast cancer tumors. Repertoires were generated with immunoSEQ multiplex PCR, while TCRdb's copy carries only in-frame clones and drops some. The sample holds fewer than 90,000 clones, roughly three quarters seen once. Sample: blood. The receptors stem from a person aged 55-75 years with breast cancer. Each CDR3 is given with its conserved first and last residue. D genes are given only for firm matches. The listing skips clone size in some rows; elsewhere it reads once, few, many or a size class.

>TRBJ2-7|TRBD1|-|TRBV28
TGTGCCAGCCGAACCCCGGGACAGGGGCGCGAGCAGTACTTC
CASRTPGQGREQYF
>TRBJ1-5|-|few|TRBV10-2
TGCGCCAGCAGCGGCAGCACCAATCAGCCCCAGCATTTT
CASSGSTNQPQHF
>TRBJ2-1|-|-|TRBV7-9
TGTGCCAGCAGCCTGGAGTGGCCCAGTCAGTTCTTC
CASSLEWPSQFF
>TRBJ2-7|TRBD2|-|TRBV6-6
TGTGCCAGCAGTTTAGGCGGGGGGAGATACGAGCAGTACTTC
CASSLGGGRYEQYF
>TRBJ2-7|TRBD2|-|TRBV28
TGTGCCAGCAGTTTAGGGACGGGGACTAGCGGGGGGCGGTACGAGCAGTACTTC
CASSLGTGTSGGRYEQYF
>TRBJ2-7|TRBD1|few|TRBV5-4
TGTGCCAGCAGCCGCGGGACAGGGCAACTACCCTACGAGCAGTACTTC
CASSRGTGQLPYEQYF
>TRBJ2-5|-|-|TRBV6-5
TGTGCCAGCCACAGGGCTGAGGAGACCCAGTACTTC
CASHRAEETQYF
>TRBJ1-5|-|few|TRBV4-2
TGTGCCAGCAGCCAAGAGGGCGCAGGGGAGAGGACCCAGCATTTT
CASSQEGAGERTQHF
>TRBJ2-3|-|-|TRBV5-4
TGTGCCAGCAGCCCCTGGGGCCGGGGGAGGCAGTATTTT
CASSPWGRGRQYF
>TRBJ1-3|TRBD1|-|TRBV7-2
TGTGCCAGCAGCCGGACAGGGGGCTCTGGAAACACCATATATTTT
CASSRTGGSGNTIYF
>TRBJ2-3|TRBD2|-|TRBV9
TGTGCCAGCAGCGTAGACCCAGCGGGGGGGCTAACAGATACGCAGTATTTT
CASSVDPAGGLTDTQYF
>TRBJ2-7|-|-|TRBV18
TGTGCCAGCTCACCTGGCCCAGGGGTGGCCGAGCAGTACTTC
CASSPGPGVAEQYF
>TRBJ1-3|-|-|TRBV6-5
TGTGCCAGCAGTTACTCGGGCGTGAGCTCTGGAAACACCATATATTTT
CASSYSGVSSGNTIYF
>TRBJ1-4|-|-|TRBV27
TGTGCCAGCAGTAGAGTCTCGGGACTTTTTCTTGAAAAACTGTTTTTT
CASSRVSGLFLEKLFF
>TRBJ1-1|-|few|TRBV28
TGTGCCAGCAGTCCCTGGGCGGGGTTGGTGGCTTTCTTT
CASSPWAGLVAFF
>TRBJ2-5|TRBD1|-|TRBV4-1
TGCGCCAGCAAGAATAAGGGACAGGGGAGTGAGACCCAGTACTTC
CASKNKGQGSETQYF
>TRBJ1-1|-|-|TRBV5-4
TGTGCCAGCAGCTCGCCGGGGCCTAACACTGAAGCTTTCTTT
CASSSPGPNTEAFF
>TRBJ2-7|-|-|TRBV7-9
TGTGCCAGCAGCTTAGTGGCAGGGGCCCTGGAGGAGCAGTACTTC
CASSLVAGALEEQYF
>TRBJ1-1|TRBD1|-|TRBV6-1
TGTGCCAGCAGCCCTACAGGGGACCCCGCTGAAGCTTTCTTT
CASSPTGDPAEAFF
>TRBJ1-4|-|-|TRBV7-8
TGTGCCAGCACCAGCAGGGCCCGTGGGGAACTGTTTTTT
CASTSRARGELFF
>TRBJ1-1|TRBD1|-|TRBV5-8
TGTGCCAGCAGCCCCGGACAGGGATTGAGCACTGAAGCTTTCTTT
CASSPGQGLSTEAFF
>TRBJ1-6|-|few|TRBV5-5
TGTGCCAGCAGTTATACCGACGGTGGGGGGTCACCCCTCCACTTT
CASSYTDGGGSPLHF
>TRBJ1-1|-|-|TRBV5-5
TGTGCCAGCAGCTTGGTAGTCGTGGGGAACACTGAAGCTTTCTTT
CASSLVVVGNTEAFF
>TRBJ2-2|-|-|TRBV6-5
TGTGCCAGCAGTTACTCGTCTTTTGGGCAGCCCGGGGAGCTGTTTTTT
CASSYSSFGQPGELFF
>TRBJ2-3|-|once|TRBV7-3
TGTGCCAGCTCCGGCCGGGACCCCACAGATACGCAGTATTTT
CASSGRDPTDTQYF
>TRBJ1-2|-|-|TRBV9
TGTGCCAGCAGCGTAGCTAGCGGGGGCCGGTACACCTTC
CASSVASGGRYTF
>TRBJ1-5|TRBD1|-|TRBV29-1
TGCAGCGTCACAGGGGGCAACCGTTATAGCAATCAGCCCCAGCATTTT
CSVTGGNRYSNQPQHF
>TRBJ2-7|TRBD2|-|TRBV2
TGTGCCAGCAGGCGACTAGCGGGGGGGCCGGGCGAGCAGTACTTC
CASRRLAGGPGEQYF
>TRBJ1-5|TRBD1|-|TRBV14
TGTGCATCCAGGGGGCGAAATCATAGCAATCAGCCCCAGCATTTT
CASRGRNHSNQPQHF
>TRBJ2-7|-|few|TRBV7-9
TGTGCCAGCAGCCAAATGGGACAAGCGGGAGAGCAGTACTTC
CASSQMGQAGEQYF
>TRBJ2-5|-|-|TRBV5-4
TGTGCCAGCAGAGGGGGAGGGGGGGCGACCCAGTACTTC
CASRGGGGATQYF
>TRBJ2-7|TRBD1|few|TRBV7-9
TGTGCCAGCAGCCGGGACAGGTGGATGTTCGAGCAGTACTTC
CASSRDRWMFEQYF
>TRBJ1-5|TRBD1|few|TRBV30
TGTGCCTGGAGTCAGGGGGATCAGCCCCAGCATTTT
CAWSQGDQPQHF
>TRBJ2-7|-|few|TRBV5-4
TGTGCCAGCAGCCACATCGGCGAGGGCGAGCAGTACTTC
CASSHIGEGEQYF
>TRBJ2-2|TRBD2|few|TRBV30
TGTGCCTGGAGTGTAGGCGGGAGGGTTTCGGGCACCGGGGAGCTGTTTTTT
CAWSVGGRVSGTGELFF
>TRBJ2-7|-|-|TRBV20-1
TGCAGTGCTAGAGACAGCTACGAGCAGTACTTC
CSARDSYEQYF
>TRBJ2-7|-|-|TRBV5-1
TGCGCCAGCAGCTTGGGCCCGGCCGAGCAGTACTTC
CASSLGPAEQYF
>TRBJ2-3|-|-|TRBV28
TGTGCCAGCAGTTTAGGAGATACGCAGTATTTT
CASSLGDTQYF
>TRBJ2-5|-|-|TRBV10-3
TGTGCCATCAGTGAGGTAGCGATACCAGGGGAGACCCAGTACTTC
CAISEVAIPGETQYF
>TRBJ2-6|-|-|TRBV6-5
TGTGCCACCCGCGATCGGGCTGGGGCCAACGTCCTGACTTTC
CATRDRAGANVLTF
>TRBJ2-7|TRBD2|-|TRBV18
TGTGCCAGCTCACCCCTGGGTCCGGGGTCAAGCGGGGGGGTCTACGAGCAGTACTTC
CASSPLGPGSSGGVYEQYF
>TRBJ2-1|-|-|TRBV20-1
TGCAGTGCTAGTGTTCCCCCCCCGCAGTTCTTC
CSASVPPPQFF
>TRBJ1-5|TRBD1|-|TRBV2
TGTGCCAGCAGTGAAGATCAGGACAGGAATCAGCCCCAGCATTTT
CASSEDQDRNQPQHF
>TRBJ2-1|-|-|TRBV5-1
TGCGCCAGCAGCTTGGTGGTGGGAGACAGGAATGAGCAGTTCTTC
CASSLVVGDRNEQFF
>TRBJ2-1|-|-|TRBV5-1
TGCGCCAGCAGCCTCGCCCAGCCCCCCTACAATGAGCAGTTCTTC
CASSLAQPPYNEQFF
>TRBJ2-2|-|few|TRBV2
TGTGCCAGCACCGGAACAGTGGGGAGGACCGGGGAGCTGTTTTTT
CASTGTVGRTGELFF
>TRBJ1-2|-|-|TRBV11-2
TGTGCCAGCAGCTTAGAGCGGCAGTCGGGGGGCTACACCTTC
CASSLERQSGGYTF
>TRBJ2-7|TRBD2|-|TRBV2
TGTGCCAGCAACGCGGGACTAGCGATGGCCGAGCAGTACTTC
CASNAGLAMAEQYF
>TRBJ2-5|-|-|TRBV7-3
TGTGCCAGCAGCTTAGGGGTGGGGGTTCTGGAGACCCAGTACTTC
CASSLGVGVLETQYF
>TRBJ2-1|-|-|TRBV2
TGTGCCAGCAGGGGGAGCGCCCAAGTGAATGAGCAGTTCTTC
CASRGSAQVNEQFF
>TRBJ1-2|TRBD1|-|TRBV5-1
TGCGCCAGCAGCTGGACAGGTTCTGATGGCTACACCTTC
CASSWTGSDGYTF
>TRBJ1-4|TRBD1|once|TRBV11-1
TGTGCCAGCAGCCCACGGGACAGAACTAATGAAAAACTGTTTTTT
CASSPRDRTNEKLFF